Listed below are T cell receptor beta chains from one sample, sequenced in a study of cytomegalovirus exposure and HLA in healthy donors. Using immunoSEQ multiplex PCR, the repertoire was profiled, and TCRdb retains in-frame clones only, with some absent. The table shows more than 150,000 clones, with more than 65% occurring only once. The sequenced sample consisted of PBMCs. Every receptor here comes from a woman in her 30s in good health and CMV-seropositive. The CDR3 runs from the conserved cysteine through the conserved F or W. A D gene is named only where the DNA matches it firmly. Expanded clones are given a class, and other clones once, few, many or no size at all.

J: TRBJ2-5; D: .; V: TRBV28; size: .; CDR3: CASSLERQGETQYF; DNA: TGTGCCAGCAGTCTAGAGCGGCAGGGGGAGACCCAGTACTTC
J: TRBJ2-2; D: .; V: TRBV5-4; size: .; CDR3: CASSLEAPMMTGELFF; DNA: TGTGCCAGCAGCTTGGAAGCGCCAATGATGACCGGGGAGCTGTTTTTT
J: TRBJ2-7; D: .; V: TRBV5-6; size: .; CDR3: CASNRGGGPAEQYF; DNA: TGTGCCAGCAACCGTGGGGGGGGGCCCGCCGAGCAGTACTTC
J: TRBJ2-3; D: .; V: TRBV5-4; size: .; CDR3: CASSPSTDTQYF; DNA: TGTGCCAGCAGCCCATCCACAGATACGCAGTATTTT
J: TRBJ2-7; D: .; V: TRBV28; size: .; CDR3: CASSFGHGYEQYF; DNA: TGTGCCAGCAGTTTCGGACACGGCTACGAGCAGTACTTC
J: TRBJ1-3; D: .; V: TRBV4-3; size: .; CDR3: CASSQDWGEGNTIYF; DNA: TGCGCCAGCAGCCAAGATTGGGGGGAGGGAAACACCATATATTTT
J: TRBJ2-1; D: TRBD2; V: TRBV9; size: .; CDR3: CASSVTLAGSYNEQFF; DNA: TGTGCCAGCAGCGTAACGCTAGCGGGGTCGTACAATGAGCAGTTCTTC
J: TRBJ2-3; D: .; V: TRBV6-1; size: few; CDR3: CATLVGSTDTQYF; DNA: TGTGCCACTCTGGTCGGGAGCACAGATACGCAGTATTTT
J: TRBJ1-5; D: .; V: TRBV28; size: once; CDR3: CASSLPRASNQPQHF; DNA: TGTGCCAGCAGCCTGCCGAGAGCGAGCAATCAGCCCCAGCATTTT
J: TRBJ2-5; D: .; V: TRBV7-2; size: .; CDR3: CASSLEPVGGETQYF; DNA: TGTGCCAGCAGCTTAGAGCCGGTCGGCGGGGAGACCCAGTACTTC
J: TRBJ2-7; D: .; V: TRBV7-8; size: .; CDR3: CASRESGIYEQYF; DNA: TGTGCCAGCAGGGAGAGCGGTATCTACGAGCAGTACTTC
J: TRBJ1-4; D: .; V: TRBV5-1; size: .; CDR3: CASSPGGAWEKLFF; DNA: TGCGCCAGCAGCCCGGGAGGGGCTTGGGAAAAACTGTTTTTT
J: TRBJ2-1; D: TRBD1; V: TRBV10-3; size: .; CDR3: CAHSPGGVGNEQFF; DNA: TGTGCCCACTCCCCAGGGGGCGTCGGGAATGAGCAGTTCTTC
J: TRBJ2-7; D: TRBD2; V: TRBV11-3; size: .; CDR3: CASSFGGDYEQYF; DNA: TGTGCCAGCAGCTTCGGGGGGGACTACGAGCAGTACTTC
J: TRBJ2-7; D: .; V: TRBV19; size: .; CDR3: CASSYQVVF; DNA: TGTGCCAGTAGTTACCAGGTCGTCTTC
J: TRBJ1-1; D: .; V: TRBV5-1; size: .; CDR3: CASSLGVGNTEAFF; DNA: TGCGCCAGCAGCTTGGGAGTTGGGAACACTGAAGCTTTCTTT
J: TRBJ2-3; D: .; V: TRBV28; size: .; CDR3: CASSFGGAGTDTQYF; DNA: TGTGCCAGCAGTTTTGGGGGGGCAGGCACAGATACGCAGTATTTT
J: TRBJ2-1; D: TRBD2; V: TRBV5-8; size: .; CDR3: CASSPGTSGGSYNEQFF; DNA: TGTGCCAGCAGCCCCGGGACTAGCGGGGGGTCCTACAATGAGCAGTTCTTC
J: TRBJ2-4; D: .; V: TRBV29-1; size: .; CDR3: CSVEGEGTRNF; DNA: TGCAGCGTTGAGGGGGAAGGGACAAGGAACTTC
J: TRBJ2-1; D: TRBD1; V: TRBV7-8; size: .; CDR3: CASSLTGGQGLSSYNEQFF; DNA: TGTGCCAGCAGCTTAACCGGAGGACAGGGCCTTAGCTCCTACAATGAGCAGTTCTTC
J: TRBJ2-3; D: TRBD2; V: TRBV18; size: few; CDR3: CASSPGLGVDTQYF; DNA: TGTGCCAGCTCACCCGGACTAGGGGTCGATACGCAGTATTTT
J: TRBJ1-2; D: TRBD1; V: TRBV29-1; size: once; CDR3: CSVTRDRVLFEGHTF; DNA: TGCAGCGTTACCCGGGACAGGGTCCTCTTTGAAGGCCACACCTTC
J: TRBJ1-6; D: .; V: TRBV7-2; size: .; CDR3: CASSLALVGVSPLHF; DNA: TGTGCCAGCAGCTTAGCGCTAGTAGGGGTGTCTCCCCTCCACTTT
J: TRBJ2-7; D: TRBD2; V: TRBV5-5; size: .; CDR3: CASSPGAGTSRTGYEQYF; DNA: TGTGCCAGCAGCCCCGGGGCGGGGACTAGCCGAACAGGCTACGAGCAGTACTTC
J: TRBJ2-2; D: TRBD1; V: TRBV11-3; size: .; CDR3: CASSLTGTGNGELFF; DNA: TGTGCCAGCAGCCTTACCGGGACAGGGAACGGGGAGCTGTTTTTT
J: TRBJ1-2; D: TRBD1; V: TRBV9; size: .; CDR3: CASTGQGKYGYTF; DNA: TGTGCCAGCACCGGACAGGGGAAGTATGGCTACACCTTC
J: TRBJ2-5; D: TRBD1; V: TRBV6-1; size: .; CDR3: CASSFRDREGETQYF; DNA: TGTGCCAGCAGTTTCCGGGACAGGGAAGGAGAGACCCAGTACTTC
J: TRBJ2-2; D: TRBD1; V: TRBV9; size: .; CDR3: CASSEPRQGSTGELFF; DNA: TGTGCCAGCAGCGAACCAAGACAGGGGAGCACCGGGGAGCTGTTTTTT
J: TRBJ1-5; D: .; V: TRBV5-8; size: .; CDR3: CASSFRGSNQPQHF; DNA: TGTGCCAGCAGCTTTCGGGGTAGCAATCAGCCCCAGCATTTT
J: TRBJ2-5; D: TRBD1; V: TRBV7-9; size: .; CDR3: CASSREATTGQETQYF; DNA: TGTGCCAGCAGCCGAGAAGCGACGACAGGGCAAGAGACCCAGTACTTC
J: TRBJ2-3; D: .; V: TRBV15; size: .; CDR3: CATSRDPRGFSTDTQYF; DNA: TGTGCCACCAGCAGAGATCCACGGGGGTTCAGCACAGATACGCAGTATTTT
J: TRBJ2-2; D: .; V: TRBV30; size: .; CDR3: CASPRRVNTGELFF; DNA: TGTGCCTCTCCTCGCAGGGTGAACACCGGGGAGCTGTTTTTT
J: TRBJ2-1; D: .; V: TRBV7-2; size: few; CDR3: CASSAGGQPYNEQFF; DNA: TGTGCCAGCAGCGCCGGGGGGCAGCCATACAATGAGCAGTTCTTC
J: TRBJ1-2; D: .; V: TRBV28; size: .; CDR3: CASSPRFNYGYTF; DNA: TGTGCCAGCAGCCCCAGGTTTAACTATGGCTACACCTTC
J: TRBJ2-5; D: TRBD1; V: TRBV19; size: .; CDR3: CASSLRDSRAQETQYF; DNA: TGTGCCAGTAGTCTCCGGGACAGTCGGGCCCAAGAGACCCAGTACTTC
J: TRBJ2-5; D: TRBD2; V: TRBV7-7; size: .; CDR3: CASSRAGEGETQYF; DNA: TGTGCCAGCAGTCGAGCGGGGGAGGGAGAGACCCAGTACTTC
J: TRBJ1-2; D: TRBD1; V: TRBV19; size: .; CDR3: CASSPSDRDGYTF; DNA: TGTGCCAGTAGTCCGTCGGACAGGGACGGCTACACCTTC
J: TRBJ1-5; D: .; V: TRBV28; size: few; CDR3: CASSLSGGEQPQHF; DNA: TGTGCCAGCAGTTTATCTGGGGGGGAACAGCCCCAGCATTTT
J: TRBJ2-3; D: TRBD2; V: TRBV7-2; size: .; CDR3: CASVLAGGTDTQYF; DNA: TGTGCCAGCGTACTAGCGGGGGGCACAGATACGCAGTATTTT
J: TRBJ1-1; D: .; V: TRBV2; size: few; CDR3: CASSDGLTEAFF; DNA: TGTGCCAGCAGTGACGGTCTCACTGAAGCTTTCTTT
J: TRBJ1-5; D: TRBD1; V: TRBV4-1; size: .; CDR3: CASSQERGTGFHSNQPQHF; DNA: TGCGCCAGCAGCCAAGAGCGAGGGACAGGCTTTCATAGCAATCAGCCCCAGCATTTT
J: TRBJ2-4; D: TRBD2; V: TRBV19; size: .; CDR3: CASSRLAGSDIQYF; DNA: TGTGCCAGTAGTAGACTAGCGGGGAGCGACATTCAGTACTTC
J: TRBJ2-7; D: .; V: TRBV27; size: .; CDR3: CASMGASYEQYF; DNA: TGTGCCAGCATGGGCGCCTCCTACGAGCAGTACTTC
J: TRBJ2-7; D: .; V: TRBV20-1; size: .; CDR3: CSVTGTYEQYF; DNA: TGCAGTGTAACCGGGACCTACGAGCAGTACTTC
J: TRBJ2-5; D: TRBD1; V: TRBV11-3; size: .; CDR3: CASSHGGRQGETQYF; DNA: TGTGCCAGCAGCCACGGCGGCCGACAGGGCGAGACCCAGTACTTC
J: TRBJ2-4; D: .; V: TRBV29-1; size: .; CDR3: CSVETGNIQYF; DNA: TGCAGCGTTGAAACAGGGAACATTCAGTACTTC